A selection of T cell receptor beta chains follows, all from one sample in a study of beta chain features in type 1 diabetes. Data came from immunoSEQ multiplex PCR; TCRdb stores just in-frame clones and leaves some out. The sample shows approximately 160,000 clones, about 9.4% of them seen only once. Sample: central memory CD4+ T cells from blood. The receptors originated from a man younger than 45 with type 1 diabetes. CDR3s include the opening cysteine and the closing phenylalanine or tryptophan. The order of the fields is clone size, D gene, J gene, V gene, CDR3 protein, CDR3 DNA. D genes are given only for firm matches. Size values are once, few and many counts, or a class for expanded clones, and some rows have none.

clone_size: few
d_call: TRBD1
j_call: TRBJ1-2
v_call: TRBV29-1
cdr3_aa: CSVTGQGSGYTF
cdr3_nt: TGCAGCGTGACCGGACAGGGAAGTGGCTACACCTTC

clone_size: -
d_call: -
j_call: TRBJ2-3
v_call: TRBV5-1
cdr3_aa: CASSTTGIKSDTQYF
cdr3_nt: TGCGCCAGCAGCACCACAGGGATAAAATCAGATACGCAGTATTTT

clone_size: few
d_call: TRBD2
j_call: TRBJ2-1
v_call: TRBV2
cdr3_aa: CASQREASYNEQFF
cdr3_nt: TGTGCCAGTCAACGGGAGGCCTCCTACAATGAGCAGTTCTTC

clone_size: few
d_call: -
j_call: TRBJ2-1
v_call: TRBV16
cdr3_aa: CASSHRGRAYNEQFF
cdr3_nt: TGTGCCAGCAGCCATCGAGGGCGGGCCTACAATGAGCAGTTCTTC

clone_size: -
d_call: -
j_call: TRBJ2-7
v_call: TRBV5-4
cdr3_aa: CASSQEPGSKSEQYF
cdr3_nt: TGTGCCAGCAGCCAAGAGCCAGGATCAAAGTCCGAGCAGTACTTC

clone_size: -
d_call: TRBD2
j_call: TRBJ2-3
v_call: TRBV9
cdr3_aa: CASSPREARTDTQYF
cdr3_nt: TGTGCCAGCAGCCCACGGGAGGCCCGCACAGATACGCAGTATTTT

clone_size: few
d_call: -
j_call: TRBJ2-7
v_call: TRBV23-1
cdr3_aa: CASRRPCEQYF
cdr3_nt: TGCGCCAGCAGGCGGCCCTGCGAGCAGTACTTC

clone_size: -
d_call: -
j_call: TRBJ2-1
v_call: TRBV9
cdr3_aa: CASSVEVAGGSEFF
cdr3_nt: -

clone_size: -
d_call: TRBD1
j_call: TRBJ1-2
v_call: TRBV5-1
cdr3_aa: CASSFSRTGYGYTF
cdr3_nt: TGCGCCAGCAGCTTCTCAAGGACAGGCTACGGCTACACCTTC

clone_size: -
d_call: -
j_call: TRBJ2-1
v_call: TRBV4-2
cdr3_aa: CASSQEYVSYNEQFF
cdr3_nt: TGTGCCAGCAGCCAAGAGTACGTCAGCTACAATGAGCAGTTCTTC

clone_size: -
d_call: -
j_call: TRBJ1-1
v_call: TRBV18
cdr3_aa: CASSERQPPTAFF
cdr3_nt: TGTGCCAGCTCAGAAAGACAGCCGCCAACGGCTTTCTTT

clone_size: few
d_call: -
j_call: TRBJ2-5
v_call: TRBV29-1
cdr3_aa: CSVEVRETQYF
cdr3_nt: TGCAGCGTGGAGGTGAGGGAGACCCAGTACTTC